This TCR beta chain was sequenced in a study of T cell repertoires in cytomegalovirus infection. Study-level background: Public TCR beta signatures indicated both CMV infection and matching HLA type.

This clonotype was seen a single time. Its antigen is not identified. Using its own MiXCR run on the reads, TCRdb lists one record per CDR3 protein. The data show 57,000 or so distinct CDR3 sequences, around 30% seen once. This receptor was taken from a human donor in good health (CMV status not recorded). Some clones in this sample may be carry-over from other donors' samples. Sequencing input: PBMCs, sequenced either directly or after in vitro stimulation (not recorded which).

CDR3 nucleotide sequence: TGTGCCAGCAGTGTTTACCAAGATCCCCACTTT. It specifies CASSVYQDPHF. The chain is built from TRBV2 and TRBJ1-6; the D is unclear. V was trimmed by 4 bases and J by 18 bases, leaving 13 bases between them. The CDR3 totals 11 residues. Germline CDR1 reads SNHLY; CDR2 reads FYNNEI.